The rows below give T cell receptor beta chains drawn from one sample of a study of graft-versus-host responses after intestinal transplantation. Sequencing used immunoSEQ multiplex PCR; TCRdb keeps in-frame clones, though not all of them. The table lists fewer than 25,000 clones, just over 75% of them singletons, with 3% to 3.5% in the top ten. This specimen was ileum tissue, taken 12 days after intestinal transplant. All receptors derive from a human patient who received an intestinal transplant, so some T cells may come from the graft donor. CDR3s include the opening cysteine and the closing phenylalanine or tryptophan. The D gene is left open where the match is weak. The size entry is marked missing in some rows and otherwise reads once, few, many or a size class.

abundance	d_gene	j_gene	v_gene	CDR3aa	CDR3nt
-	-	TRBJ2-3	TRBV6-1	CASSRDTFTDTQYF	TGTGCCAGCAGCCGGGACACCTTCACAGATACGCAGTATTTT
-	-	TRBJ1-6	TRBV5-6	CASSFGQSPVIHF	TGTGCCAGCAGCTTTGGACAGAGTCCGGTCATCCACTTT
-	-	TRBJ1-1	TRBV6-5	CASSYSGSAGLAFF	TGTGCCAGCAGTTACTCGGGCTCGGCGGGGCTGGCTTTCTTT
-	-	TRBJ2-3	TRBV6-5	CAVPPGQETDTQYF	TGTGCCGTACCTCCGGGACAAGAAACAGATACGCAGTATTTT
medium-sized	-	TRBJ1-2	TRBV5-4	CASSLPGKADYGYTF	TGTGCCAGCAGCTTGCCTGGAAAGGCGGACTATGGCTACACCTTC
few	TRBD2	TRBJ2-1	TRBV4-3	CASSQGPSGSSWSSYNEQFF	TGCGCCAGCAGCCAAGGACCTAGCGGGTCTTCCTGGAGCTCCTACAATGAGCAGTTCTTC
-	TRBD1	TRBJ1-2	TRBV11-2	CASSPGGNYGYTF	TGTGCCAGCAGTCCAGGGGGAAACTATGGCTACACCTTC
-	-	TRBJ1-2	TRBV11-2	CASSLVGREDYGYTF	TGTGCCAGCAGCTTAGTGGGCAGGGAAGACTATGGCTACACCTTC
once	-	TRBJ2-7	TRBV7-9	CASSSSEAPLEQYF	TGTGCCAGCAGCTCTAGCGAGGCGCCTTTGGAGCAGTACTTC
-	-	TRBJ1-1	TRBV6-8	CASSYSRGDGNTEAFF	TGTGCCAGCAGTTACTCCCGCGGGGATGGGAACACTGAAGCTTTCTTT
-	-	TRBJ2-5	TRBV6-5	CASSYLGRGETQYF	TGTGCCAGCAGTTACCTTGGGCGGGGAGAGACCCAGTACTTC
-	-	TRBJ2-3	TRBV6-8	CASSYRQGWGTDTQYF	TGTGCCAGCAGTTACCGTCAGGGTTGGGGCACAGATACGCAGTATTTT
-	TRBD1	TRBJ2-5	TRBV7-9	CASSPDRPYQETQYF	TGTGCCAGCAGCCCGGACAGGCCGTACCAAGAGACCCAGTACTTC
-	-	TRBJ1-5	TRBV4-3	CASSQDWRDGQPQHF	TGCGCCAGCAGCCAAGATTGGAGGGACGGTCAGCCCCAGCATTTT
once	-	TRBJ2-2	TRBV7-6	CASSSRWTGELFF	TGTGCCAGCAGCTCGAGGTGGACCGGGGAGCTGTTTTTT